The TCR beta chain described here comes from a study of sequential checkpoint blockade in melanoma (dated 2019 in TCRdb). General notes on the study: In a 1:1 randomization, patients received either first-line nivolumab then ipilimumab (arm A) or ipilimumab then nivolumab (arm B). Maintenance nivolumab came after both trial sequences. The paper's findings and limits, for the study overall: Larger, independent patient cohorts are needed to validate the response-prediction model that combines TCR metrics and mutation burden.

To note about this clone: The antigen it recognizes is unknown. Per-base qualities were not stored, and no clone one base away is much larger.

The treatment or condition label for this specimen denotes: randomized to nivolumab then ipilimumab (arm A) or the reverse (arm B). Prior DNA-damaging chemotherapy had not been received by any trial patient. Thawed PBMCs were sorted on a FACS Aria II flow cytometer to isolate live CD3+CD8+ cells negative for CD19 and CD56. The samples were obtained from melanoma patients enrolled in CheckMate 064, an open-label, randomized phase II trial testing sequential checkpoint blockade. Peripheral blood mononuclear cells were collected by leukapheresis, purified with Ficoll-Paque, and frozen in human serum with approximately 9.4% DMSO. Right after sorting, the blood CD3+CD8+ cells were verified to be >95% pure, and DNA extraction followed. TCRbeta CDR3 regions were immunosequenced from genomic DNA with the immunoSEQ Assay. Genomic DNA was amplified by bias-controlled multiplex PCR before high-throughput sequencing. Per the source publication's procedure: To quantify the absolute abundance of each unique TCRbeta CDR3 region, the sequences were collapsed and filtered. Clonality, defined as 1 minus Pielou's evenness, was calculated using productive rearrangements only. A previously published method was used to identify clones with significantly greater frequencies in on-treatment samples than in baseline samples. TCRdb carries this immuneACCESS record with in-frame sequences only. Its versions omit some clonotypes, under half of them owing to an unresolved V gene in the studies checked, with the rest unexplained. The V and J calls and clone size come from that table; D and trimming were worked out from the DNA. The sample data list 9,500 to 15,000 clones, and over 65% of these were observed just once. Roughly 7.5% of the sample belongs to the ten largest clones.

The CDR3, cysteine through phenylalanine, is 14 amino acids long. Only the CDR3 part of the read is kept: 42 bases, read in frame from the first base. The germline V gene yields MGHRA for CDR1 and YSYEKL for CDR2. V gives up 1 base and J gives up 3 bases, and the segment between their germline ends measures 9 bases. The sequence was collected from a human donor with melanoma. The chain employs TRBV4-1 and TRBJ2-5, and TRBD1 may be the D gene, going by 6 matching bases. The sample in question was CD8+ T cells sorted from blood (inferred from file names), obtained from a patient given nivolumab and ipilimumab in sequence. The CDR3 amino acid sequence is: CASSQVSGEETQYF. The DNA is as follows: TGCGCCAGCAGCCAAGTTTCAGGGGAAGAGACCCAGTACTTC.